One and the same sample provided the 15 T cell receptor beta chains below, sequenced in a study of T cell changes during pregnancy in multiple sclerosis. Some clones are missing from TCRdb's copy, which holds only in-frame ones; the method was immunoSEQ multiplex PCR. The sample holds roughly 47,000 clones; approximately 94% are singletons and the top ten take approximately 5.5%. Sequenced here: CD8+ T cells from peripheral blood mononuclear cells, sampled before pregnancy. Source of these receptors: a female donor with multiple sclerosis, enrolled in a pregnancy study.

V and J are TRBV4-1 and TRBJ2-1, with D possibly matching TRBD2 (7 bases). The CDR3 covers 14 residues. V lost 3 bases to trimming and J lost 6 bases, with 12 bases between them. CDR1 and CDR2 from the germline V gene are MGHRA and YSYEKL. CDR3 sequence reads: CASSHPRGANEQFF. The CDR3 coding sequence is TGCGCCAGCAGCCACCCCCGGGGGGCCAATGAGCAGTTCTTC.

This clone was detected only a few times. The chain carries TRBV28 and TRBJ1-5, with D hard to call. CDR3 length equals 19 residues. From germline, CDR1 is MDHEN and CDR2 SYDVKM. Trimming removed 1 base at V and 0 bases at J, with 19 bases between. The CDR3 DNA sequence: TGTGCCAGCAGTTTATCGGAGCAAAAACCACCTTATAGCAATCAGCCCCAGCATTTT. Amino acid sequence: CASSLSEQKPPYSNQPQHF.

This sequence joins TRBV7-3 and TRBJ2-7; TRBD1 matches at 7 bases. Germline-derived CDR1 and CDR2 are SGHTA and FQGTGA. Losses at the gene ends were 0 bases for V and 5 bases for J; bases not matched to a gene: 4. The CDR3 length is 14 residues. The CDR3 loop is CASSLTDRPHEQYF. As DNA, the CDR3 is TGTGCCAGCAGCTTAACGGACAGGCCCCACGAGCAGTACTTC.

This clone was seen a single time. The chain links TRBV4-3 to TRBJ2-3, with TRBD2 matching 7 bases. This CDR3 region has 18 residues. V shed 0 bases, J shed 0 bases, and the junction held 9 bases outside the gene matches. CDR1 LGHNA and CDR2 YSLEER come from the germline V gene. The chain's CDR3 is CASSQEARELSSTDTQYF. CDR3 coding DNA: TGCGCCAGCAGCCAAGAGGCGCGGGAGTTGTCTAGCACAGATACGCAGTATTTT.

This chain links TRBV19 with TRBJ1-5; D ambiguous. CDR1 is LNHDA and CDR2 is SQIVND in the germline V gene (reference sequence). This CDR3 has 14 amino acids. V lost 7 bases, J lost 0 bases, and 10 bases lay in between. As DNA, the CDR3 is TGTGCCAGTACCACTTTGGTTAGCAATCAGCCCCAGCATTTT. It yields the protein CASTTLVSNQPQHF.

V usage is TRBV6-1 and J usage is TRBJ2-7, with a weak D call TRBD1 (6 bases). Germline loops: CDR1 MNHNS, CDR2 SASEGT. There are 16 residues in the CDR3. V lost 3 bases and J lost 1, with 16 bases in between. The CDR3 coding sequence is TGTGCCAGCAGTGATGCGGCAGGGGTGTATTCCTACGAGCAGTACTTC. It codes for CASSDAAGVYSYEQYF.

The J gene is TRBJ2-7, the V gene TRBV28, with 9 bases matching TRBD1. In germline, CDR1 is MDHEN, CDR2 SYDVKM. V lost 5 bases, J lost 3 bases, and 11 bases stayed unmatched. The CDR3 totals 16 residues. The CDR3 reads CASSPRPGQGIYEQYF. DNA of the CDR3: TGTGCCAGCAGTCCCCGGCCGGGACAGGGAATCTACGAGCAGTACTTC.

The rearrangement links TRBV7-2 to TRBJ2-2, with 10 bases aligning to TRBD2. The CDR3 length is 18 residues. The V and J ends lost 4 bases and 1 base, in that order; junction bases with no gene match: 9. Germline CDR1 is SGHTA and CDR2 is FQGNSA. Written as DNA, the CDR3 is TGTGCCAGCAGCTCTTCTACTTGGACTAGCGGGAACACCGGGGAGCTGTTTTTT. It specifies CASSSSTWTSGNTGELFF.

For the CDR3, the DNA is TGTGCCAGCAGTTGGGGGACAGGGTACGAGCAGTACTTC. This codes for CASSWGTGYEQYF. The rearrangement links TRBV27 to TRBJ2-7; 9 bases align to TRBD1. Trimming removed 4 bases from V and 4 bases from J; junction bases left unmatched: 2. The CDR3 runs 13 residues. Germline V gene data show CDR1 as MNHEY and CDR2 as SMNVEV (reference sequence).

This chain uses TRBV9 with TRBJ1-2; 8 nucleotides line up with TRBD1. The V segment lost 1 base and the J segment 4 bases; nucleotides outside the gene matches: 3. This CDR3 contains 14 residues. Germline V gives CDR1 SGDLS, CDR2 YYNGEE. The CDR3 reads CASSVIGQGYGYTF. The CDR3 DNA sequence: TGTGCCAGCAGCGTAATCGGACAGGGCTATGGCTACACCTTC.

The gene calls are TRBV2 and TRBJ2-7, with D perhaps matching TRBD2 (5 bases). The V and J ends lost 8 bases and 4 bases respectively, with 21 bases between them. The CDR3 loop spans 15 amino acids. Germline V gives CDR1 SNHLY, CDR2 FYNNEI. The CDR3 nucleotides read TGTGCCAGCTGCTTACCCCCGACGGGGTCATACGAGCAGTACTTC. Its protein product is CASCLPPTGSYEQYF.

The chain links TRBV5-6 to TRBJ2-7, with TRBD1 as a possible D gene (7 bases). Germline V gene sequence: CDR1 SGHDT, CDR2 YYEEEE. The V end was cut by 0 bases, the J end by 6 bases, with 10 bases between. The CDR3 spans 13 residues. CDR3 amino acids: CASSLGRGVEQYF. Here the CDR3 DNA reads TGTGCCAGCAGCTTGGGCAGGGGGGTCGAGCAGTACTTC.

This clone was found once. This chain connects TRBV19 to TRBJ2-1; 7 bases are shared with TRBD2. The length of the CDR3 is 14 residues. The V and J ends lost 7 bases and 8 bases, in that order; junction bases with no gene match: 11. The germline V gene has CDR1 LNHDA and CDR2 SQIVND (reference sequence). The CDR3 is CASKWASGIYEQFF. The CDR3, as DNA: TGTGCCAGTAAATGGGCTAGCGGTATATATGAGCAGTTCTTC.

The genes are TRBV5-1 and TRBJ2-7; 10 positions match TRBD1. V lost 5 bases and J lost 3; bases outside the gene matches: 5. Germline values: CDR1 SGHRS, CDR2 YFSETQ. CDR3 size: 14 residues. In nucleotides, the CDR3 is TGCGCCAGCAGGGACAGGGGGGTTCACTACGAGCAGTACTTC. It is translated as CASRDRGVHYEQYF.

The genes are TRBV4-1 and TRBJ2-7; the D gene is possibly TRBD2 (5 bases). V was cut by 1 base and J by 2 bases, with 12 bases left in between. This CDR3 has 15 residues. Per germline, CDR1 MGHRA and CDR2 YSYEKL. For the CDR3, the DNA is TGCGCCAGCAGCCAAGGCCCCGAACTAGCCTACGAGCAGTACTTC. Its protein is CASSQGPELAYEQYF.